The rows below give T cell receptor beta chains drawn from one sample of a study of OX40 agonist ivuxolimab in advanced cancers. Generated by immunoSEQ multiplex PCR, the TCRdb table keeps only in-frame clones and is missing some. The sample lists 80,000 to 100,000 clones; roughly nine tenths were seen once. The sequencing used CD4+ or CD8+ T cells sorted from blood, collected in a trial of the OX40 agonist ivuxolimab. These receptors originate from an adult with an advanced solid tumor such as melanoma, head and neck, liver or kidney cancer. Each CDR3 is given with its conserved first and last residue. Each record gives: V gene, J gene, clone size, D gene, CDR3 protein, CDR3 DNA. A D gene is named only where the DNA matches it firmly. Clone size is not always given. Where it is, it says once, few, many or a class for expanded clones.

TRBV18	TRBJ1-1	NA	TRBD1	CASSPETGGNTEAFF	TGTGCCAGCTCACCAGAAACAGGGGGGAACACTGAAGCTTTCTTT
TRBV7-2	TRBJ2-1	NA	TRBD1	CASRKGGVPNEQFF	TGTGCCAGCAGAAAAGGGGGCGTCCCGAATGAGCAGTTCTTC
TRBV10-3	TRBJ2-7	NA	NA	CAIRGAGGQSSYEQYF	TGTGCCATCCGGGGGGCCGGTGGGCAGAGCTCCTACGAGCAGTACTTC
TRBV19	TRBJ2-2	NA	TRBD1	CATRDSYIANTGELFF	TGTGCCACTCGGGACAGTTATATCGCGAACACCGGGGAGCTGTTTTTT
TRBV18	TRBJ2-3	once	NA	CASSPPAGTDTQYF	TGTGCCAGCTCACCACCGGCCGGGACAGATACGCAGTATTTT
TRBV10-2	TRBJ1-1	NA	NA	CASRRMNTEAFF	TGCGCCAGCCGACGGATGAACACTGAAGCTTTCTTT
TRBV5-1	TRBJ2-5	once	NA	CASSRSGRQETQYF	TGCGCCAGCAGCAGATCAGGGCGCCAAGAGACCCAGTACTTC
TRBV19	TRBJ1-4	NA	TRBD1	CASRDRGSPGEKLFF	TGTGCCAGCCGGGACAGGGGTTCCCCTGGGGAAAAACTGTTTTTT
TRBV28	TRBJ2-7	NA	TRBD2	CASSLMRLAGSSYEQYF	TGTGCCAGCAGTTTAATGCGCCTAGCGGGCTCCTCCTACGAGCAGTACTTC
TRBV27	TRBJ1-4	NA	NA	CASSLSGGVWGQEKLFF	TGTGCCAGCAGTTTATCGGGAGGCGTCTGGGGCCAAGAAAAACTGTTTTTT
TRBV7-2	TRBJ1-1	NA	NA	CASSLQSGGYTEAFF	TGTGCCAGCAGTTTACAGTCCGGGGGGTACACTGAAGCTTTCTTT
TRBV5-1	TRBJ2-7	NA	TRBD1	CASSFGQGSLQYF	TGCGCCAGCAGCTTCGGACAGGGTAGTCTACAGTACTTC
TRBV5-1	TRBJ1-1	NA	TRBD1	CASSRGTENTEAFF	TGCGCCAGCAGCAGGGGGACAGAAAACACTGAAGCTTTCTTT
TRBV7-8	TRBJ1-5	few	NA	CASGHPNQPQHF	TGTGCCTCAGGACATCCGAATCAGCCCCAGCATTTT
TRBV7-7	TRBJ2-3	NA	TRBD1	CASSLMSSGGGTDTQYF	TGTGCTAGCAGCTTAATGTCTTCAGGGGGAGGCACAGATACGCAGTATTTT
TRBV7-8	TRBJ1-2	NA	NA	CASSSSSQGNYGYTF	TGTGCCAGCAGCTCATCCTCCCAGGGGAACTATGGCTACACCTTC
TRBV9	TRBJ2-7	NA	NA	CASSVRAGSSYEQYF	TGTGCCAGCAGCGTAAGGGCAGGGAGCTCCTACGAGCAGTACTTC
TRBV7-9	TRBJ1-4	NA	TRBD1	CASSLDRGLIYEKLFF	TGTGCCAGCAGCTTGGACAGGGGGCTTATTTATGAAAAACTGTTTTTT
TRBV6-1	TRBJ2-5	NA	NA	CASGPGGGWETQYF	TGTGCCAGCGGACCCGGAGGGGGTTGGGAGACCCAGTACTTC
TRBV10-3	TRBJ2-3	NA	NA	CATSGTDAQYF	TGTGCCACTTCCGGGACGGATGCGCAGTATTTT
TRBV10-2	TRBJ2-1	NA	NA	CASSESIRARNEQFF	TGCGCCAGCAGTGAGTCGATCAGAGCTAGAAATGAGCAGTTCTTC